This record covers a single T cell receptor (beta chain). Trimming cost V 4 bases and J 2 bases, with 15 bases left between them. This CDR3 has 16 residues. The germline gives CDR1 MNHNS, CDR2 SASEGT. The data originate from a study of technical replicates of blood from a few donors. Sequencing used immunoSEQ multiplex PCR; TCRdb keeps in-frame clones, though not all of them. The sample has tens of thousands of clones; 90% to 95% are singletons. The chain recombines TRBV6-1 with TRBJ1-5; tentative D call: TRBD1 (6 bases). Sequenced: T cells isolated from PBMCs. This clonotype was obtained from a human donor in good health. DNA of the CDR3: TGTGCCAGCAGTGGGAGGACAGATCTCGGCAATCAGCCCCAGCATTTT. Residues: CASSGRTDLGNQPQHF.